Each of the 16 T cell receptor beta chains below was sequenced from the same sample in a study of blood T cells in healthy people across ages. Primed by a sample-barcoded 5' primer and a J-beta primer mix, a second PCR proceeded for about 6 to 11 cycles. MiXCR, run by TCRdb on the 5' RACE reads, gives a single entry per CDR3 protein. Of 890,000 or so distinct CDR3 sequences in the sample, 60% to 80% are singletons; the top ten hold roughly 26%. The specimen was blood. These receptors all come from a man aged 25 to 40 in good health.

This clonotype has just a few counts. The chain uses TRBV15 and TRBJ2-7, with no clear D. The germline V gene has CDR1 LNHNV and CDR2 YYDKDF (reference sequence). Trimming pared 5 bases from V and 1 base from J, leaving 15 bases between. This CDR3 has 15 residues. CDR3 sequence (DNA): TGTGCCACCAGCCGAGTCCGGACGGTTTCCTACGAGCAGTACTTC. It yields the protein CATSRVRTVSYEQYF.

This chain uses TRBV20-1 with TRBJ2-4; D may be TRBD2 (6 bases). The J call may be mistaken, given a closer DNA end match to TRBJ2-7. The CDR3 sequence is 15 residues long. The germline gives CDR1 DFQATT, CDR2 SNEGSKA (reference sequence). CDR3 in amino acids: CSAAYEFREEDEQYF. The CDR3 DNA reads as TGCAGTGCCGCATATGAGTTTAGGGAGGAGGACGAGCAGTACTTC.

The rearrangement uses TRBV6-5 and TRBJ2-3, with TRBD1 matching over 7 bases. The V and J ends lost 6 bases and 0 bases, in that order; junction bases with no gene match: 6. CDR3 size: 15 residues. CDR1 is MNHEY and CDR2 is SVGAGI in the germline V gene. The CDR3 protein is CASRRGPESTDTQYF. The DNA for the CDR3 is TGTGCCAGCAGGAGGGGGCCGGAGAGCACAGATACGCAGTATTTT.

As for this clonotype: Sequence at one end of the junction differs from germline and may be a read error. The genes are TRBV4-1 and TRBJ2-7, with 11 bases identical to TRBD2. Germline CDR1 is MGHRA and CDR2 is YSYEKL. The CDR3 totals 17 residues. The DNA of the CDR3 is TGCGCCAGTAGCCAAGAAGGCCTAGCGGGGGGCACCTACGAGCAGTACTTC. It codes for CASSQEGLAGGTYEQYF.

This rearrangement joins TRBV6-6 to TRBJ2-5; either TRBD1 or TRBD2 may fit D (5 bases each). The V and J ends lost 2 bases and 4 bases respectively, with 8 bases between them. Germline V CDR1 and CDR2: MNHNY, SVGAGI (reference sequence). This CDR3 comprises 13 residues. CDR3 sequence (DNA): TGTGCCAGCAGTTACGGGGCGGGAGAGACCCAGTACTTC. Amino acid sequence: CASSYGAGETQYF.

The chain couples TRBV29-1 to TRBJ1-2, with D possibly matching TRBD1 (5 bases). This CDR3 region has 16 residues. With 2 bases removed from V and 5 bases from J, the gap between germline ends came to 21 bases. In germline, CDR1 is SQVTM, CDR2 ANQGSEA. The CDR3 DNA is TGCAGCGTTGAATCAGGAACCGGGGGTCAACTATATGGCTACACCTTC. Amino acids: CSVESGTGGQLYGYTF.

The chain has TRBV12-3 or TRBV12-4 and TRBJ2-5; 9 bases line up with TRBD1. The V and J ends lost 5 bases and 0 bases, in that order; junction bases with no gene match: 1. CDR3 length: 14 residues. Here the CDR3 DNA reads TGTGCCAGCAGTGACAGGGGGTACCAAGAGACCCAGTACTTC. Amino acids: CASSDRGYQETQYF.

This clonotype was observed many times. The chain recombines TRBV12-3 or TRBV12-4 with TRBJ1-5, with D uncertain. This CDR3 contains 15 residues. Trimming cost V 2 bases and J 0 bases, with 8 bases left between them. The CDR3 nucleotides read TGTGCCAGCAGTTTAATGAGACTTAGCAATCAGCCCCAGCATTTT. Its protein is CASSLMRLSNQPQHF.

The genes are TRBV5-1 and TRBJ2-3; D is uncertain. The germline gives CDR1 SGHRS, CDR2 YFSETQ. The CDR3 loop spans 15 amino acids. V lost 0 bases, J lost 6 bases, and 14 bases lay in between. As DNA, the CDR3 is TGCGCCAGCAGCTTGGAAGGTTATGTGGGGGATACGCAGTATTTT. Translated, it gives CASSLEGYVGDTQYF.

The chain couples TRBV12-3 or TRBV12-4 to TRBJ2-3; a possible D gene is TRBD1 (6 bases). The V end lost 5 bases, the J end lost 0 bases, and 21 bases lay between the germline ends. The length of the CDR3 is 18 residues. This chain's CDR3 is CASSPRGGVFASTDTQYF. The CDR3 DNA reads TGTGCCAGCAGTCCCCGTGGGGGCGTCTTCGCTAGCACAGATACGCAGTATTTT.

The V and J genes are TRBV4-2 and TRBJ2-1, with TRBD1 matching over 7 bases. The length of the CDR3 is 17 residues. Per germline, CDR1 LGHNA and CDR2 YNFKEQ. After removal of 1 base from V and 1 base from J, the junction contained 7 bases not matched to a gene. In DNA form, the CDR3 reads TGTGCCAGCAGCCAAGCCAGTGGCAGGGGGTCCTACAATGAGCAGTTCTTC. Residues: CASSQASGRGSYNEQFF.

V and J are TRBV20-1 and TRBJ2-7, with TRBD2 identical over 10 bases. The trim removed 5 bases at V and 2 bases at J, leaving 6 bases unmatched. CDR3 length: 14 residues. Germline V CDR1 and CDR2: DFQATT, SNEGSKA (reference sequence). The CDR3 protein is CSALSGGLTYEQYF. The CDR3 DNA follows: TGCAGTGCTCTTAGCGGGGGGCTGACCTACGAGCAGTACTTC.

This clonotype appeared a few times. This chain connects TRBV28 to TRBJ2-5; 7 bases map to TRBD1. The CDR3 runs 17 residues. J lost 5 bases, V lost 6 bases, and 18 bases had no gene match. In germline, CDR1 is MDHEN, CDR2 SYDVKM. DNA of the CDR3: TGTGCCAGCAGCTTAATAGGAGACAGGGCCCCCCGGGAGACCCAGTACTTC. It yields the protein CASSLIGDRAPRETQYF.

The chain is built from TRBV9 and TRBJ1-2; 7 bases match TRBD1. Germline values: CDR1 SGDLS, CDR2 YYNGEE. This CDR3 has 15 residues. The ends lost 4 bases at V and 2 bases at J; junction bases unmatched: 8. The CDR3, as DNA: TGTGCCAGCAGCCCTCCTAGGGGGCAGAACTATGGCTACACCTTC. Its protein product is CASSPPRGQNYGYTF.

This clonotype was counted a few times. The chain uses TRBV7-2 and TRBJ2-1, with a possible D match to TRBD1 (7 bases). V was clipped by 4 bases and J by 4 bases, with 14 bases between them. Germline assignment: CDR1 SGHTA and CDR2 FQGNSA. This CDR3 is built from 15 residues. This CDR3 is CASSWQGGRYNEQFF. The CDR3 DNA sequence: TGTGCCAGCAGCTGGCAGGGGGGCAGATACAATGAGCAGTTCTTC.

This clonotype was counted only a few times. The DNA of the CDR3 is TGCGCCAGCAGCCAAGATTTCGGCCGCGAGCAGTACTTC. Protein product: CASSQDFGREQYF. The chain combines TRBV4-3 with TRBJ2-7; no reliable D call. Trimming removed 0 bases from V and 6 bases from J, with 9 bases in between. Germline loops: CDR1 LGHNA, CDR2 YSLEER. The CDR3 has 13 residues.